Sequencing of this T cell receptor (beta chain) was carried out in a study of PD-1 blockade in mismatch repair-deficient tumors. Looking at the study overall: Enrolled about 2013-2017, patients had progressing, pretreated mismatch repair-deficient cancers of more than ten types.

Clones were read by immunoSEQ multiplex PCR, and TCRdb kept only the in-frame ones, dropping some. The sample lists about 63,000 clones, approximately 89% seen once, with approximately 13% in the top ten. Points on this clone: The target antigen is unknown.

A few pembrolizumab responders had their TCRs sequenced. Points from the study as a whole: After pembrolizumab, tumor-resident clones rose rapidly, then generally contracted before radiologic responses.

This material consisted of peripheral blood, taken 52 weeks after starting pembrolizumab. This TCR came from an adult with mismatch repair-deficient cancer.

CDR3 bases: TGCGCCAGCAGGGGAGGGGACTACAATGAGCAGTTCTTC. It translates to CASRGGDYNEQFF. The rearrangement links TRBV5-1 to TRBJ2-1; the match to TRBD2 covers 7 bases. Trimming at V came to 5 bases and at J to 3 bases, leaving 2 bases not matched to a gene. CDR3 length: 13 residues. Germline V gene data show CDR1 as SGHRS and CDR2 as YFSETQ.